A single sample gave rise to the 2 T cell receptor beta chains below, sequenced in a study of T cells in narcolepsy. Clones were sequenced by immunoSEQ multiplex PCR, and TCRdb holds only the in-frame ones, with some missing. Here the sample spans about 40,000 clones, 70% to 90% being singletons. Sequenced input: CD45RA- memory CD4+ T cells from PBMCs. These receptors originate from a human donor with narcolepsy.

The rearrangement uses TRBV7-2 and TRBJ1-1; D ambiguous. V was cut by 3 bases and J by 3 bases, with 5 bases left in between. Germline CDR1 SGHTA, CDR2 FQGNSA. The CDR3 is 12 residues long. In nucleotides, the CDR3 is TGTGCCAGCAGCTTTCTCGACACTGAAGCTTTCTTT. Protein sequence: CASSFLDTEAFF.

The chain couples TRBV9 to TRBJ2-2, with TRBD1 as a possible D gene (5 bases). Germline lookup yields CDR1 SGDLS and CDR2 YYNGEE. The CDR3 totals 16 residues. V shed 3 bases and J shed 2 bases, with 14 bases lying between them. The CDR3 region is CASSARPTVNTGELFF. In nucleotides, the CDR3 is TGTGCCAGCAGCGCCAGACCGACAGTAAACACCGGGGAGCTGTTTTTT.